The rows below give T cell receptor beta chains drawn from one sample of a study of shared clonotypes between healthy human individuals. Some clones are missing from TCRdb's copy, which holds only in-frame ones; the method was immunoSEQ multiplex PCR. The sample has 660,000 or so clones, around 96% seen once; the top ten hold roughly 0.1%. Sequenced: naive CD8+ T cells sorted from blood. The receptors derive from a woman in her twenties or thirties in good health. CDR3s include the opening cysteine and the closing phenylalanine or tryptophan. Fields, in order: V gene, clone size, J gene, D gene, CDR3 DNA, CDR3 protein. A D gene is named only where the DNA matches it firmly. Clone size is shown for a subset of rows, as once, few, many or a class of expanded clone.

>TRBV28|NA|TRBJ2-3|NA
TGTGCCAGCAGTCCGGGGGAGATTCAATCGGATACGCAGTATTTT
CASSPGEIQSDTQYF
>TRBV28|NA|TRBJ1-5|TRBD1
TGTGCCAGCAGTTCAGGACAGGGCTATCAGCCCCAGCATTTT
CASSSGQGYQPQHF
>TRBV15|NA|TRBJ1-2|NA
TGTGCCACCAGCAGAGATAAGGGGGGCGCCGGCTATGGCTACACCTTC
CATSRDKGGAGYGYTF
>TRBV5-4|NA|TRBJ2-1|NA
TGTGCCAGCAGCTTGGGAGCGGCTGCCTCCTACAATGAGCAGTTCTTC
CASSLGAAASYNEQFF
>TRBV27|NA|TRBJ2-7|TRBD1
TGTGCCAGCAGTTTATCTAGGACAGGGGTATTAAGCGAGCAGTACTTC
CASSLSRTGVLSEQYF
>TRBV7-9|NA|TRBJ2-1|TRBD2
TGTGCCAGCAGCTCCGCTAGCGGGACCTACAATGAGCAGTTCTTC
CASSSASGTYNEQFF
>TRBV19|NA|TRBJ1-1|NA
TGTGCCAGTAGTTTGGGGACGGCGTACACTGAAGCTTTCTTT
CASSLGTAYTEAFF
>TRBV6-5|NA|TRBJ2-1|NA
TGTGCCAGCAGTTACGACTTTGGGGGATTCTACAATGAGCAGTTCTTC
CASSYDFGGFYNEQFF
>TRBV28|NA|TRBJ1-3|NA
TGTGCCAGCAGTTTAATTGGGAAGTCTGGAAACACCATATATTTT
CASSLIGKSGNTIYF
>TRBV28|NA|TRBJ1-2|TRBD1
TGTGCCAGCAGTCGACAGGGGGGGAACTATGGCTACACCTTC
CASSRQGGNYGYTF
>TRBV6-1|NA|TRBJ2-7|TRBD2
TGTGCCAGCAGTGAAGCGCCTAGCGGAACCTACGAGCAGTACTTC
CASSEAPSGTYEQYF
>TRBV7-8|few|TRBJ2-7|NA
TGTGCCAGCAGCGCCGACGGCGGGGACGAGCAGTACTTC
CASSADGGDEQYF
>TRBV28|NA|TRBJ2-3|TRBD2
TGTGCCAGCATTCCAGACGGGGGAGGGCTTAAAGATACGCAGTATTTT
CASIPDGGGLKDTQYF
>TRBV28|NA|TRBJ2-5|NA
TGTGCCAGCAATTACCCTGGGACCTCACAAGGGACCCAGTACTTC
CASNYPGTSQGTQYF
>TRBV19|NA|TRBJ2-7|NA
TGTGCCAGTAGTATCAGCCACTCCTACGAGCAGTACTTC
CASSISHSYEQYF
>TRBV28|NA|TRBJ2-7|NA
TGTGCCAGCAGTCTTGACAAGAGCTCCTACGAGCAGTACTTC
CASSLDKSSYEQYF
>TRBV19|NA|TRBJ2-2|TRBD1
TGTGCCAGTTCCCCGGGACAGGGGAACACCGGGGAGCTGTTTTTT
CASSPGQGNTGELFF
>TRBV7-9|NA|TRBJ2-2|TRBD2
TGTGCCAGCAGCCACAGCGGGAGCTACACCGGGGAGCTGTTTTTT
CASSHSGSYTGELFF
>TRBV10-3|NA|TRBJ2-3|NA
TGTGCCATCAGCCCCGGACAGCCAGATACGCAGTATTTT
CAISPGQPDTQYF
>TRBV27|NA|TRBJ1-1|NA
TGTGCCAGCAGTTTATCGGCGGTGGGTGAAGCTTTCTTT
CASSLSAVGEAFF